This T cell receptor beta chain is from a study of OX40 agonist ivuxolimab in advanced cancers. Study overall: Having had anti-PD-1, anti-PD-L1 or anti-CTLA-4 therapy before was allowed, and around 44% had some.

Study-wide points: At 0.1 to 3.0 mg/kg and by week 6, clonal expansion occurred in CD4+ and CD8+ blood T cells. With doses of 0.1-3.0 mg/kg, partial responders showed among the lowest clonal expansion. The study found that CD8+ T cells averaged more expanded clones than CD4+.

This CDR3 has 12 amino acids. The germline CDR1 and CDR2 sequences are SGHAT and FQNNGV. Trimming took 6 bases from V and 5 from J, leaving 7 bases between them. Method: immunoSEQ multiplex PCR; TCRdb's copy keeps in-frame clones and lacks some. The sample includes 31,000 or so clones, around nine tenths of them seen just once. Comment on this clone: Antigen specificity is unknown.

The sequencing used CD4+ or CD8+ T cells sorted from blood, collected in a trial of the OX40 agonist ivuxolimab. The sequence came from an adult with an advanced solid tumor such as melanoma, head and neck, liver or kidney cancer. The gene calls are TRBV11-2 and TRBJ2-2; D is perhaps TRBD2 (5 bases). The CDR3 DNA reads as TGTGCCAGCAGGGCGGGTACCGGGGAGCTGTTTTTT. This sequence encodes CASRAGTGELFF. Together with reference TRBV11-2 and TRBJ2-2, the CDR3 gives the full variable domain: EAGVAQSPRYKIIEKRQSVAFWCNPISGHATLYWYQQILGQGPKLLIQFQNNGVVDDSQLPKDRFSAERLKGVDSTLKIQPAKLEDSAVYLCASRAGTGELFFGEGSRLTVL.